This T cell receptor (beta chain) came from a study of shared T cell receptors in the human thymus. The CDR3 runs 15 residues. Germline V gives CDR1 LNHDA, CDR2 SQIVND (reference sequence). Libraries were prepared by immunoSEQ multiplex PCR; TCRdb keeps only in-frame clonotypes and omits some of them. There are 540,000 or so clones in the sample; about 80% occur only once, and about 0.012% lies in the top ten. About this clone itself: One junction end disagrees with the germline gene, perhaps due to a read error. Other DNA sequences from this sample encode an identical CDR3 as well.

This same sample was also part of a study on human thymus T cells.

The clonotype comes from a boy under three years old with a congenital heart defect. The chain uses TRBV19 and TRBJ1-1, with 8 positions matching TRBD1. The sequencing sample was made of thymocytes. The CDR3 spells CASSPGGQGATEAFF. CDR3 DNA sequence: TGTGCCAGTAGTCCCGGGGGGCAGGGGGCCACTGAAGCCTTCTTT.